This T cell receptor beta chain was retrieved from a study of shared T cell receptors in the human thymus. Assay: immunoSEQ multiplex PCR; the TCRdb copy retains only in-frame clones and omits some. The data show over 450,000 clones, approximately 80% seen once. The CDR3 extends over 19 amino acids. V lost 1 base to trimming and J lost 4 bases; unmatched junction nucleotides: 8. Germline V gene lookup returns CDR1 SGHTA and CDR2 FQGNSA. These data also formed part of another study, on human thymus T cells.

The source of this sequence is a boy under three years old with a congenital heart defect. What was sequenced was thymocytes. The chain is built from TRBV7-2 and TRBJ2-2; 14 bases line up with TRBD2. The CDR3 bases are TGTGCCAGCAGCTTAGGTCCGGGACTAGCGGGAGTCGGCACCGGGGAGCTGTTTTTT. Amino acids: CASSLGPGLAGVGTGELFF.